Listed below are T cell receptor beta chains from one sample, sequenced in a study of human T cells and chemical hapten exposure. Each CDR3 protein is one row after TCRdb ran MiXCR on the RACE reads. The table records roughly 120,000 distinct CDR3 sequences, roughly 9.5% of them present only once. Source material: whole blood. The receptors come from a male donor in good health. Some clones in this sample may be carry-over from other donors' samples. Both conserved end residues are part of each CDR3. D genes are given only for firm matches. Rows give clone size only sometimes, using once, few, many, or a class for an expanded clone.

>many|.|TRBV12-3/TRBV12-4|13|TRBJ1-2
TGTGCCAGTGGGGAAGGGGCTAACTATGGCTACACCTTC
CASGEGANYGYTF
>.|TRBD2|TRBV28|16|TRBJ2-1
TGTGCCAGCTACCCAGCGGCGGGAGGGAACTACAATGAGCAGTTCTTC
CASYPAAGGNYNEQFF
>many|TRBD2|TRBV10-3|13|TRBJ2-1
TGTGCCATACGGACTAGCGGTAACAATGAGCAGTTCTTC
CAIRTSGNNEQFF
>few|.|TRBV12-5|16|TRBJ1-5
TGTGCTAGTGGTTTGGTACTCGGACAGAGCAATCAGCCCCAGCATTTT
CASGLVLGQSNQPQHF
>many|.|TRBV7-3|15|TRBJ1-1
TGTGCCAGCAGCTTAAACCCAGGGAGCGTCACTGAAGCTTTCTTT
CASSLNPGSVTEAFF
>many|TRBD1|TRBV27|14|TRBJ2-7
TGTGCCAGCAGCGCCGGACAGGGGAGTTACGAGCAGTACTTC
CASSAGQGSYEQYF
>.|.|TRBV20-1|12|TRBJ2-1
TGCAGTGCTAGAGAACCCCCCAATGAGCAGTTCTTC
CSAREPPNEQFF
>once|.|TRBV6-2/TRBV6-3|18|TRBJ1-5
TGTGCCAGCAGTTACTCGATTCTTTGGTGGCAAAACAATCAGCCCCAGCATTTT
CASSYSILWWQNNQPQHF
>.|.|TRBV4-3|15|TRBJ1-1
TGCGCCAGCAGCCAAGAGGCACAATTGAACACTGAAGCTTTCTTT
CASSQEAQLNTEAFF
>.|.|TRBV20-1|13|TRBJ2-7
TGCAGTGCTAGTCGCAGTCGGGCCTACGAGCAGTACTTC
CSASRSRAYEQYF
>few|.|TRBV5-1|15|TRBJ1-4
TGCGCCAGCAGCTTTTGGACAGACACCAATGAAAAACTGTTTTTT
CASSFWTDTNEKLFF
>few|.|TRBV11-2|13|TRBJ2-7
TGTGCCAGCAGTAACGAAGCAGCCTACGAGCAGTACTTC
CASSNEAAYEQYF
>many|.|TRBV11-3|15|TRBJ2-1
TGTGCCAGCAGCTTAGGTGGACAGACTCACAATGAGCAGTTCTTC
CASSLGGQTHNEQFF
>.|.|TRBV12-3/TRBV12-4|14|TRBJ2-7
TGTGCCAGCAGTTTAGGGGGGGCAGCCTACGAGCAGTACTTC
CASSLGGAAYEQYF
>many|.|TRBV7-9|15|TRBJ1-1
TGTGCCAGCAGCTTAACGCCCGGGCTTCCCACTGAAGCTTTCTTT
CASSLTPGLPTEAFF
>.|TRBD1|TRBV4-1|18|TRBJ1-2
TGCGCCAGCAGCTCAAAGAGTCGACAGGGTTTTAATGTGTATGGCTACACCTTC
CASSSKSRQGFNVYGYTF
>few|.|TRBV29-1|16|TRBJ1-1
TGCAGCGTTGAGGGGGAGCCAGCCCGGATGAACACTGAAGCTTTCTTT
CSVEGEPARMNTEAFF
>many|.|TRBV7-8|16|TRBJ2-1
TGTGCCAGCAGCTTAGCGGGTTCGATCCAAACAAATGAGCAGTTCTTC
CASSLAGSIQTNEQFF